This T cell receptor (beta chain) was profiled in a study of PD-1 blockade in mismatch repair-deficient tumors. Study information: Patients had some twelve mismatch repair-deficient cancer types, all previously treated and progressing. General study findings and limits: Tumor-resident clones, often undetectable pretreatment in blood, expanded then contracted after pembrolizumab.

PCR or immunohistochemistry showed mismatch repair deficiency in every enrolled patient. The TCR-sequenced patients were a few responders to pembrolizumab. Germline CDR1 reads SEHNR; CDR2 reads FQNEAQ (reference sequence). V was cut by 3 bases and J by 8 bases, with 10 bases left in between. The CDR3 covers 13 residues. Libraries were prepared by immunoSEQ multiplex PCR; TCRdb keeps only in-frame clonotypes and omits some of them. The data contain about 68,000 clones, around 80% of them singletons. Worth noting for this clone: Its matching antigen is unknown.

The material was peripheral blood, obtained 2 weeks after starting pembrolizumab. This chain links TRBV7-9 with TRBJ2-2; D gene unclear. The sequence was obtained from an adult with mismatch repair-deficient cancer. CDR3 sequence reads: CASSFPARGELFF. In nucleotides, the CDR3 is TGTGCCAGCAGCTTTCCAGCCCGAGGGGAGCTGTTTTTT.